The entry that follows covers one TCR beta chain sequence. No antigen is known for it. Within one base of it there is no much larger clone, and no base qualities were kept. Reading from cysteine to phenylalanine, the CDR3 counts 15 amino acids. The CDR3 DNA has 45 bases and is translated from base 1. CDR1 and CDR2 (SNHLY, FYNNEI) derive from the germline V gene. The germline ends are 14 bases apart after V is trimmed by 7 bases and J by 0 bases. This sample is drawn from a study of blood T cell repertoires in COVID-19 (dated by TCRdb to about 2020). Turning to the overall study: Samples from collaborators originated in the United States, Italy and Spain and spanned both the acute and convalescent phases of COVID-19. The prospective study material was composed of cDNA or gDNA derived from T cells, B-cell-depleted T cells, or PBMCs. Subjects who had been exposed to COVID-19, were actively infected with it, or had recovered from it provided the deeply sampled blood TCRbeta repertoires that made up the dataset. The repertoires were released in a freely available public database meant as a resource for research on the immune response to SARS-CoV-2. Samples were obtained from the ongoing ImmuneRACE study (first 160 participants) and from over 1,000 subjects provided by 6 global collaborators. Nearly every sample came with metadata listing a de-identified subject ID, COVID-19 status, age in years and sex. Where available, HLA class I and class II types were obtained from metadata supplied by the sample provider rather than from assay-based typing.

TCRbeta CDR3 regions were amplified from genomic DNA using the immunoSEQ Assay, a bias-controlled multiplex PCR. Processing in the source paper ran as follows. Nucleated cell counts per sample were estimated from amplification of reference gene primers within the assay. To quantify the absolute abundance of each unique TCRbeta CDR3 rearrangement, sequence reads were collapsed and filtered. For each sample, productive Simpson clonality was calculated by taking the square root of Simpson's diversity index across productive rearrangements. Imported from immuneACCESS, the table was reduced by TCRdb to in-frame sequences with V and J called. These copies leave out some clones; in studies compared against another copy, an unresolved V gene accounts for under half, and the cause of the remainder is not known. V, J and clone size are taken as reported in that table, and D and trimming were inferred from the DNA itself. In this sample the table shows under 85,000 clones, 75% to 90% of which occur a single time. Jointly, the top ten make up around 12% of the sample.

Each collaborating institution followed its own protocols to collect whole blood in K2EDTA tubes. For TCRbeta analysis, collaborator samples were shipped as frozen whole blood, as isolated PBMCs, or as DNA extracted from either sample type. The paper's findings and limits, for the study overall: The amount of clinical and demographic metadata varied by source and participant and was provided uncurated.

Material: peripheral blood. The sequence joins TRBV2 to TRBJ2-3; matching of 5 bases hints at TRBD2 as the D gene. This receptor was identified in a human donor in a cohort sampled during active COVID-19. The CDR3 has the sequence CASMRRSASTDTQYF. The DNA sequence is given as TGTGCCAGCATGAGGAGGTCTGCTAGCACAGATACGCAGTATTTT.